This is a list of T cell receptor beta chains from one sample in a study of PD-L1 blockade in urothelial cancer. Assay used: immunoSEQ multiplex PCR; TCRdb lists only in-frame clones, some missing. The table includes about 50,000 clones, more than 65% detected once. Here the sequenced sample was PBMCs, taken around atezolizumab (anti-PD-L1) treatment. The origin of the receptors is a man between 70 and 80 years old with urothelial cancer. CDR3s include the opening cysteine and the closing phenylalanine or tryptophan. A D gene is named only where the DNA matches it firmly. Not every row has a clone size; where given, it reads once, few, many or a size class.

TRBJ1-2,.,TRBV6-1,.,TGTGCCAGCAGTGAAGGCCAGGGAACGATCTATGGCTACACCTTC,CASSEGQGTIYGYTF
TRBJ2-1,.,TRBV6-1,.,TGTGCCAGCAGTGAGCAGTCCGGGGTGTACAATGAGCAGTTCTTC,CASSEQSGVYNEQFF
TRBJ1-1,TRBD1,TRBV5-4,.,TGTGCCAGCAGCATCCTGGACAGGGTAGACACTGAAGCTTTCTTT,CASSILDRVDTEAFF
TRBJ2-3,.,TRBV2,.,TGTGCCAGCAGAGCGGATAGCACAGATACGCAGTATTTT,CASRADSTDTQYF
TRBJ1-1,TRBD1,TRBV7-8,few,TGTGCCAGCAGCGCCAACAGGGGCCCCAACACTGAAGCTTTCTTT,CASSANRGPNTEAFF
TRBJ1-5,TRBD1,TRBV19,once,TGTGCCAGTAGTACAGGACAGGTCCATCAGCCCCAGCATTTT,CASSTGQVHQPQHF
TRBJ2-5,TRBD2,TRBV2,.,TGTGCCAGCCATCTAGCGGCTCAAGAGACCCAGTACTTC,CASHLAAQETQYF
TRBJ2-1,.,TRBV6-1,.,TGTGCCAGCAGTGACGGTAGCCCGGGCAATGAGCAGTTCTTC,CASSDGSPGNEQFF
TRBJ2-5,TRBD2,TRBV11-2,.,TGTGCCAGCAGCTTTTTCCGGCTAGCGGGAGTTGTAAAGACCCAGTACTTC,CASSFFRLAGVVKTQYF
TRBJ2-5,.,TRBV11-2,.,TGTGCCAGCAGCTCGAACAGGGAGAGAGAGACCCAGTACTTC,CASSSNRERETQYF
TRBJ1-1,.,TRBV19,few,TGTGCCAGTAGTCAGGCAGGGTCTACTGAAGCTTTCTTT,CASSQAGSTEAFF
TRBJ2-3,.,TRBV28,.,TGTGCCAGCAGTCAGGGGAATACGCAGTATTTT,CASSQGNTQYF
TRBJ2-1,TRBD2,TRBV5-1,.,TGCGCCAGCAGCACCGGGACTAGCGGACTCAATGAGCAGTTCTTC,CASSTGTSGLNEQFF
TRBJ2-5,TRBD2,TRBV4-2,.,TGTGCCAGCAGCCAAGACGGGCGGGAGGAGGGGACCCAGTACTTC,CASSQDGREEGTQYF
TRBJ2-3,TRBD2,TRBV5-1,once,TGCGCCAGCAGCTGGATAGCGGGAGGGGCGGATACGCAGTATTTT,CASSWIAGGADTQYF
TRBJ1-2,TRBD1,TRBV28,.,TGTGCCAGCAGCCCTGGGACAGGGTGGCGTGGCTACACCTTC,CASSPGTGWRGYTF
TRBJ2-3,.,TRBV5-5,few,TGTGCCAGCAGCTTGAAAGGCCTAGGCACAGATACGCAGTATTTT,CASSLKGLGTDTQYF
TRBJ1-1,.,TRBV28,.,TGTGCCAGCAGTTTATCCAGGGCTACTGAAGCTTTCTTT,CASSLSRATEAFF
TRBJ2-2,.,TRBV6-5,.,TGTGCCAGCAGTTACTCGAGGCAGGGTGGCGGGGAGCTGTTTTTT,CASSYSRQGGGELFF
TRBJ2-5,TRBD1,TRBV5-1,.,TGCGCCAGTACTACAGGGGGCCGAGAGACCCAGTACTTC,CASTTGGRETQYF
TRBJ2-1,.,TRBV7-8,few,TGTGCCAGCACCCCATTTAGCGGAATCTCCTACAATGAGCAGTTCTTC,CASTPFSGISYNEQFF
TRBJ1-1,.,TRBV5-1,.,TGCGCCAGCAGCTTCTCAGGGGACACTGAAGCTTTCTTT,CASSFSGDTEAFF
TRBJ2-7,TRBD1,TRBV2,.,TGTGCCAGCACTGGACAGGGTCTCCACGAGCAGTACTTC,CASTGQGLHEQYF
TRBJ1-4,TRBD1,TRBV6-1,.,TGTGCCAGCAGTGACATGGGACAGGGGTCTGAAAAACTGTTTTTT,CASSDMGQGSEKLFF
TRBJ2-3,.,TRBV10-2,.,TGCGCCACCGAGCCCAACCGAGAGGGCACAGATACGCAGTATTTT,CATEPNREGTDTQYF